These T cell receptor beta chains were read from a single sample in a study of T cell changes during pregnancy in multiple sclerosis. Only in-frame clones appear in the TCRdb table, and some are missing; sequencing was by immunoSEQ multiplex PCR. Of just under 80,000 clones listed, roughly 93% were seen once; the top ten hold approximately 0.75%. Sequences were derived from peripheral blood, sampled in the second trimester of pregnancy. These receptors all stem from a female donor in good health, enrolled as a control in a pregnancy study. CDR3s include the opening cysteine and the closing phenylalanine or tryptophan. A D gene is named only where the DNA matches it firmly. Expanded clones get a size class; other rows say once, few or many, or leave the size out.

clone size,D gene,V gene,J gene,CDR3 protein,CDR3 DNA
.,TRBD2,TRBV7-2,TRBJ2-5,CASSAHRGGLGETQYF,TGTGCCAGCAGCGCCCACCGGGGGGGGCTGGGAGAGACCCAGTACTTC
.,.,TRBV25-1,TRBJ1-1,CASSDRDTEAFF,TGTGCCAGCAGTGACCGGGACACTGAAGCTTTCTTT
.,TRBD1,TRBV6-4,TRBJ2-2,CASSDSRQGNTGELFF,TGTGCCAGCAGTGACTCGAGACAGGGGAACACCGGGGAGCTGTTTTTT
.,.,TRBV21-1,TRBJ2-2,CASSRGTGRCTGELFF,TGTGCCAGCAGCCGAGGGACAGGTCGGTGCACCGGGGAGCTGTTTTTT
.,.,TRBV6-6,TRBJ2-7,CASSPEDSYEQYF,TGTGCCAGCAGTCCTGAGGACAGTTACGAGCAGTACTTC
.,TRBD2,TRBV6-1,TRBJ2-3,CASSERASGGIITSTDTQYF,TGTGCCAGCAGTGAACGGGCTAGCGGGGGGATCATAACTAGCACAGATACGCAGTATTTT
.,TRBD1,TRBV4-3,TRBJ2-1,CASSQETGGSYNEQFF,TGCGCCAGCAGCCAAGAGACAGGGGGCTCCTACAATGAGCAGTTCTTC
.,TRBD1,TRBV4-2,TRBJ1-5,CASSQEVTGRVEQPQHF,TGTGCCAGCAGCCAAGAGGTGACAGGGCGGGTGGAGCAGCCCCAGCATTTT
.,.,TRBV12-5,TRBJ1-2,CASGSQLYGYTF,TGTGCTAGTGGTTCACAGCTCTATGGCTACACCTTC
once,TRBD1,TRBV14,TRBJ2-1,CASSLLQGLTYNEQFF,TGTGCCAGCAGCCTCTTACAGGGGCTTACCTACAATGAGCAGTTCTTC
.,TRBD1,TRBV6-6,TRBJ1-3,CASSYSTGLSGNTIYF,TGTGCCAGCAGTTACTCGACAGGGCTCTCTGGAAACACCATATATTTT
.,.,TRBV7-9,TRBJ2-3,CASLSASRGAGDTQYF,TGTGCCAGCTTATCCGCATCCAGGGGTGCCGGAGATACGCAGTATTTT
.,.,TRBV19,TRBJ1-1,CASSNRENTEAFF,TGTGCCAGTAGCAACAGAGAGAACACTGAAGCTTTCTTT
.,TRBD2,TRBV9,TRBJ2-1,CASIGQGGFNEQFF,TGTGCCAGCATAGGGCAGGGAGGGTTCAATGAGCAGTTCTTC
.,TRBD1,TRBV7-3,TRBJ1-1,CASSPGQVNTEAFF,TGTGCCAGCAGCCCTGGACAGGTTAACACTGAAGCTTTCTTT
.,.,TRBV7-2,TRBJ1-3,CASSQGTGNTIYF,TGTGCCAGCAGCCAGGGGACTGGAAACACCATATATTTT
.,.,TRBV19,TRBJ1-1,CASSISGGSTEAFF,TGTGCCAGTAGTATTAGCGGGGGGAGTACTGAAGCTTTCTTT